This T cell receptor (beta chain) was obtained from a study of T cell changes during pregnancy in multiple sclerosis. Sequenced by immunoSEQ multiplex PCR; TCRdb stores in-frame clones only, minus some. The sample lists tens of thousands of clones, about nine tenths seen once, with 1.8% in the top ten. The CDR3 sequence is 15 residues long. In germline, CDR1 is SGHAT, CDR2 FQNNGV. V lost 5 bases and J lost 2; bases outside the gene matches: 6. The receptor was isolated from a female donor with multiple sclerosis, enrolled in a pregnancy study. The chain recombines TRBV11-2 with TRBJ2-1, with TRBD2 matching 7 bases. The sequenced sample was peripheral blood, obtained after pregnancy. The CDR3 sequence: CASSRSGVAYNEQFF. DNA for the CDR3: TGTGCCAGCAGCCGAAGCGGGGTCGCCTACAATGAGCAGTTCTTC.